This T cell receptor (beta chain) was sequenced in a study of Ad26.COV2.S vaccination and SARS-CoV-2 variants. Study findings and constraints: Recipients given vaccine exceeded placebo recipients in spike-specific TCR breadth.

The germline V gene encodes CDR1 SGHKS and CDR2 YYEKEE (reference sequence). V was trimmed by 3 bases and J by 2 bases, leaving 12 bases between them. The CDR3 length is 15 residues. Treatment here: some 20 received Ad26.COV2.S at low or high dose, single or two shots; 5 received placebo; per-sample allocation not given. Sampling occurred on day 63 after the first vaccine or placebo injection. Details on this clone: The antigen is not known.

This table comes from immunoSEQ multiplex PCR, and its TCRdb copy is limited to in-frame clones, with some not included. The sample contains approximately 480,000 clones, around 88% of which appear only once. The chain combines TRBV5-5 with TRBJ2-1; D might be TRBD2 (6 bases). The sequenced sample was peripheral blood, obtained in a trial of Ad26.COV2.S vaccine versus placebo. This clonotype originated in a person between 18 and 65 years old who received the Ad26.COV2.S COVID-19 vaccine or a placebo. CDR3 coding DNA: TGTGCCAGCAGCTCCCGACTAGAAGCCTACAATGAGCAGTTCTTC. It codes for CASSSRLEAYNEQFF.